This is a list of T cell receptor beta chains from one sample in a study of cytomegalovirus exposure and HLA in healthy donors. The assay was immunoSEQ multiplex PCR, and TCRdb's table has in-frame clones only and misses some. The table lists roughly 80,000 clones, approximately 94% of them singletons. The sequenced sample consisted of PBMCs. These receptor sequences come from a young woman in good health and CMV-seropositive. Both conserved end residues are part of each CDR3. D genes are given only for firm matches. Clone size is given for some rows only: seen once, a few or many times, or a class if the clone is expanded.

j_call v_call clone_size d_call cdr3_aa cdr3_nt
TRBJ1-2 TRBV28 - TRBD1 CASTSGSEQFNGGQDGRNYGYTF TGTGCCAGCACCTCAGGGTCGGAGCAGTTTAATGGGGGACAGGATGGTCGGAACTATGGCTACACCTTC
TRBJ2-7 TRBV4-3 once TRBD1 CASSQSGTGETYEQYF TGCGCCAGCAGCCAATCAGGTACAGGGGAGACCTACGAGCAGTACTTC
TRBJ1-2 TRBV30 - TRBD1 CASASTGANYGYTF TGTGCCTCTGCGTCGACAGGGGCCAACTATGGCTACACCTTC
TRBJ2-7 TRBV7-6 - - CASSLTRTGHEQYF TGTGCCAGCAGCTTAACCCGAACAGGGCACGAGCAGTACTTC
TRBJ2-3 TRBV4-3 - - CASSPHHRAHTDTQYF TGCGCCAGCAGCCCCCATCACAGGGCCCACACAGATACGCAGTATTTT
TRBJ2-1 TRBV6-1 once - CASSHRDTGYNEQFF TGTGCCAGCAGTCACCGGGACACAGGATACAATGAGCAGTTCTTC
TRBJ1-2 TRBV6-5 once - CASRRTAQGHGYTF TGTGCCAGCAGACGAACCGCCCAGGGCCATGGCTACACCTTC
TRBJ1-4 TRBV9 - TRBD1 CASSRDRGSEKLFF TGTGCCAGCAGCCGGGACAGGGGATCGGAAAAACTGTTTTTT
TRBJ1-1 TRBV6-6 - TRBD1 CASSGQMNTEAFF TGTGCCAGCTCGGGACAGATGAACACTGAAGCTTTCTTT
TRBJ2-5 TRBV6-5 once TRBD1 CASSYSIAGGETQYF TGTGCCAGCAGTTACTCGATCGCAGGGGGCGAGACCCAGTACTTC
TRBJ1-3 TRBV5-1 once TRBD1 CASSGGDSSSGNTIYF TGCGCCAGCAGCGGTGGGGACAGCAGCTCTGGAAACACCATATATTTT
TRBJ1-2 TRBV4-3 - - CASSTNLQGSNYGYTF TGCGCCAGCAGCACCAACCTACAGGGCTCTAACTATGGCTACACCTTC
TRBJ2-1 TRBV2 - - CASSRTLAKSEQFF TGTGCCAGCAGCCGGACTCTAGCGAAGAGCGAGCAGTTCTTC
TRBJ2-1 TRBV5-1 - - CASSLGLTYNEQFF TGCGCCAGCAGCTTGGGACTAACCTACAATGAGCAGTTCTTC
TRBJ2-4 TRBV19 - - CASSFSGTGSPKNIQYF TGTGCCAGTAGTTTTAGCGGGACAGGGTCCCCCAAAAACATTCAGTACTTC
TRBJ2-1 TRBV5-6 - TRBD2 CASSPGLAGPSSYNEQFF TGTGCCAGCAGTCCGGGACTAGCGGGTCCGAGCTCCTACAATGAGCAGTTCTTC
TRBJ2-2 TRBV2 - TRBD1 CASGDSQTGELFF TGTGCCAGCGGGGACAGCCAAACCGGGGAGCTGTTTTTT